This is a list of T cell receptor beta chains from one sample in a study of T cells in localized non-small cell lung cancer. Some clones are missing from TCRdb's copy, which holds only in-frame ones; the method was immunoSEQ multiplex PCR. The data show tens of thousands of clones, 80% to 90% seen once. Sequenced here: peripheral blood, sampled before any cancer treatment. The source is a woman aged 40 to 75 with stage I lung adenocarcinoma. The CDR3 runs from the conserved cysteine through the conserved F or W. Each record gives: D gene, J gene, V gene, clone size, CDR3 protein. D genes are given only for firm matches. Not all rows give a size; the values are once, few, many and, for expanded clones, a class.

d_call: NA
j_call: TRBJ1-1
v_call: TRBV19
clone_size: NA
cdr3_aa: CASSKWAGNTEAFF

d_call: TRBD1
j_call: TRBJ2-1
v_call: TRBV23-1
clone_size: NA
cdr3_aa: CASTRRDDRASYNEQFF

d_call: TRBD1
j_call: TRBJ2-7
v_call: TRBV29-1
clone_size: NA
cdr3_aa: CSASRDRGHEQYF

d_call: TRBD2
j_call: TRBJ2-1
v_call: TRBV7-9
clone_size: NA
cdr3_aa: CASRQRLAGDYNEQFF

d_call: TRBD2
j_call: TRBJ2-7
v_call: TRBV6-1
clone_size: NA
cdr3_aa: CASLAGSSYEQYF

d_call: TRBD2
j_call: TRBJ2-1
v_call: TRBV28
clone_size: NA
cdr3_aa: CASSYSGGRHNEQFF

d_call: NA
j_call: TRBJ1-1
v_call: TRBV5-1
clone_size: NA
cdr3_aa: CASSLDPQGVNTEAFF

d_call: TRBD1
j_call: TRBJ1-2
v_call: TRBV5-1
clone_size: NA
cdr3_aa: CASSPEGQRRGGYTF

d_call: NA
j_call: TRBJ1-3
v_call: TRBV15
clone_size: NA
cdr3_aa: CATSREIQGTGNTIYF

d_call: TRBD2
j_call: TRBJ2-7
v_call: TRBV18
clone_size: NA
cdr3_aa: CASSPLLLAGGDEQYF

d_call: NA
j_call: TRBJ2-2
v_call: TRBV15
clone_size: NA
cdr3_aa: CATSRGALRDGELFF

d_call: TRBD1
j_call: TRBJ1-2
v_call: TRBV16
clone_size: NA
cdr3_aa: CASSQWFGRGQGAGYGYTF

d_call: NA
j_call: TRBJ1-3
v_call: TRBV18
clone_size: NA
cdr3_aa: CASSPEGSSGNTIYF

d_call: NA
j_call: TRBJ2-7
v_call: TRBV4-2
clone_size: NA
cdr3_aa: CATSRGGLEQYF

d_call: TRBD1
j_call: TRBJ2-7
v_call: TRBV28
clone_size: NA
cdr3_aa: CATRTGGVNEQYF

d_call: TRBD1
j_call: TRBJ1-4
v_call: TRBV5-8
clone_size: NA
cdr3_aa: CASSRDRDEKLFF

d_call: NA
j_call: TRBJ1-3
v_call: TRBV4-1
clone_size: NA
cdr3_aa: CASSLTLPGPRSGNTIYF

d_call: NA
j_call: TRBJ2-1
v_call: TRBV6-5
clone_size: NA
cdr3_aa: CASRDFRGEQFF

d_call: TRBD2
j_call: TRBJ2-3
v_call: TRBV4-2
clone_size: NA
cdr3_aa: CASSQALAGVGTDTQYF

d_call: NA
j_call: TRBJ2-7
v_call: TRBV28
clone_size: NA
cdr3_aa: CASSLIAGEQYF

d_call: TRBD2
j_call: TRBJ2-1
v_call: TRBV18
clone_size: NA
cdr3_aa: CASSPPGLAIEQFF

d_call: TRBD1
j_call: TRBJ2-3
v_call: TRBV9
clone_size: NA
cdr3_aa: CASKQGNVRSDTQYF

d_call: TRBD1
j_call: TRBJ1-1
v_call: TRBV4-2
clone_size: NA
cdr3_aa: CASSPGQSMNTEAFF

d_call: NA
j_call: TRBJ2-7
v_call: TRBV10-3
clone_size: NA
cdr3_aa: CAVGSGSSYEQYF

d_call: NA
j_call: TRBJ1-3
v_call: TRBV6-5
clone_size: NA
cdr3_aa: CASKTGGHGNTIYF

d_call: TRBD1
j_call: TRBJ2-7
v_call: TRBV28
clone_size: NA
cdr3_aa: CASSYPRDSPYEQYF

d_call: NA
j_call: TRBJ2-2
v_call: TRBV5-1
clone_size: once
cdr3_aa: CASSLDRAAGELFF

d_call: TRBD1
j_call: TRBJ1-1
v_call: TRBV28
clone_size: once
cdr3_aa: CASTHYHQGGAEAFF

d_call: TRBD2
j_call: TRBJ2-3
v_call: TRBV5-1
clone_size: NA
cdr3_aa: CASSALGTRTTDTQYF

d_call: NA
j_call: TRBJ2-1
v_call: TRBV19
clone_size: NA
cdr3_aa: CASSGDNEQFF

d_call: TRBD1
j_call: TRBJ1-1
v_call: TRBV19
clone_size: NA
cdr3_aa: CASRGGRDRAFEEAFF

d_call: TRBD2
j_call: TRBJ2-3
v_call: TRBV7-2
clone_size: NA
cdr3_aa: CASSLGGRSTDTQYF

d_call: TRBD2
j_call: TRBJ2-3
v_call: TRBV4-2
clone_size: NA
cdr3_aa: CASSLGLAGGPSTDTQYF

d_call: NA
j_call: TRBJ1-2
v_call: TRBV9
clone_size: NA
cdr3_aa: CASSVGKNVERGAGYGYTF

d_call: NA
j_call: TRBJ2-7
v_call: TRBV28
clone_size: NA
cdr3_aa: CASRQVGYEQYF

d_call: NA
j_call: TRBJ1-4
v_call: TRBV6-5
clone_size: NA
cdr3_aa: CASSYSRAVRKLFF

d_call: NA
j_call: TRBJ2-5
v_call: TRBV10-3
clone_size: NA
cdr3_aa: CAIRGGTNQETQYF

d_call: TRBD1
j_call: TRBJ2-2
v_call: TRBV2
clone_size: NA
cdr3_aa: CASSAVGTDTGELFF